This TCR beta chain derives from a study of T cells in Graves' hyperthyroidism and ophthalmopathy. The CDR3 is made up of 15 amino acids. The V segment lost 0 bases and the J segment 6 bases; nucleotides outside the gene matches: 4. Germline CDR1 is SGHDN and CDR2 is FVKESK. This clonotype has just a few counts. Its specificity is unknown. Disease duration under 2 months; hyperthyroidism patients were aged 18 to 65. Patients showing uncontrolled infection, other autoimmune disease, pregnancy or lactation were ineligible. The sample, blood from the first hyperthyroidism diagnosis, precedes any ophthalmopathy symptoms. Study results and caveats: Most clonotypes expanded in the thyroid (above 0.001) were also present in blood.

What was amplified from RNA transcripts were TCR beta CDR3 regions. The HTBI primer set served for first-round RT-PCR of the TCR CDR3. TCRdb called the multiplex PCR reads again in MiXCR, with one record for every CDR3 protein. The sample holds some 140,000 distinct CDR3 sequences; more than 20% are singletons and the top ten take 60% to 80%. The sequence was obtained from a woman aged 50 to 60 with Graves' hyperthyroidism that later progressed to Graves' ophthalmopathy. The source material was blood. This chain links TRBV14 with TRBJ2-1; 8 bases agree with TRBD2. CDR3 protein: CASSQDILAGNEQFF. CDR3 in DNA: TGTGCCAGCAGCCAAGATATCCTAGCGGGCAATGAGCAGTTCTTC.